This T cell receptor beta chain was sequenced in a study of CD8 T cells in ankylosing spondylitis. Regarding the study as a whole: CD8+ disease-linked clones were present at relatively low frequencies in blood.

This clonotype was observed many times. Its antigen remains unknown. MiXCR was run by TCRdb on the 5' RACE reads, yielding one entry per CDR3 protein. The data contain fewer than 250,000 distinct CDR3 sequences, around 24% of them singletons. The CDR3 loop spans 14 amino acids. Germline assignment: CDR1 SGHAT and CDR2 FQDESV (reference sequence). With 5 bases removed from V and 7 bases from J, the gap between germline ends came to 12 bases. This clonotype was obtained from a male donor with ankylosing spondylitis or in good health (not recorded which). Sequencing was carried out using blood, either unsorted or a sorted T cell fraction (not recorded which). The chain carries TRBV11-1 and TRBJ1-6; D uncertain. CDR3 amino acids: CASSERLGNSPLHF. CDR3 DNA: TGTGCCAGCAGCGAACGTCTGGGGAATTCACCCCTCCACTTT.